The clone carrying this T cell receptor beta chain occurred once. It was 5'RACE with constant-segment primers that produced the TCR alpha and TCR beta cDNA libraries, which carried sample barcodes and UMIs. TCRdb re-analysed the 5' RACE reads in MiXCR, keeping a single row per CDR3 protein. The table shows 580,000 or so distinct CDR3 sequences, with around a sixth occurring only once. Germline V gene lookup returns CDR1 SNHLY and CDR2 FYNNEI. The CDR3 totals 17 residues. Losses at the gene ends were 10 bases for V and 8 bases for J; bases not matched to a gene: 17. The entry originates in a study of T-cell memory formation after mild COVID-19.

Sequencing used PBMCs or a T cell subset sorted from them (not recorded which). The chain recombines TRBV2 with TRBJ1-4; 12 bases are a match to TRBD1. The clonotype was recovered from an adult woman who had mild COVID-19 (a few samples of this study predate the infection). Cell type and time point are not known. The CDR3 protein is CATKKGQGASPSEKLFF. The CDR3 coding sequence is TGTGCCACGAAGAAGGGACAGGGGGCTAGCCCGTCGGAAAAACTGTTTTTT. The variable domain in full, with the rest retrieved from reference TRBV2 and TRBJ1-4, is EPEVTQTPSHQVTQMGQEVILRCVPISNHLYFYWYRQILGQKVEFLVSFYNNEISEKSEIFDDQFSVERPDGSNFTLKIRSTKLEDSAMYFCATKKGQGASPSEKLFFGSGTQLSVL.